The sequence of this T cell receptor beta chain was determined in a study of T cell responses to AZD1222 COVID-19 vaccine. Overall study findings and caveats: Epitopes outside B.1.351 and B.1.1.7 mutated regions reportedly drew nearly half of spike TCRs. Most donors were white British, females outnumbered males, and clonal diversity was possibly underestimated. Regions 160-218 and 743-854 held dominance among vaccine-associated CD4 TCRs, which spanned spike.

The table lists this clone with a count of one. Its specificity is unknown. Some clones are missing from TCRdb's copy, which holds only in-frame ones; the method was immunoSEQ multiplex PCR. The sample contains about 100,000 clones, about 88% of which appear only once. Germline CDR1 and CDR2: SGHRS and YFSETQ. Trimming pared 0 bases from V and 8 bases from J, leaving 18 bases between. This CDR3 contains 16 residues. The specimen comprised peripheral blood, sampled on day 0 of AZD1222 vaccination. The receptor was derived from an adult in good health. The V call is TRBV5-1, the J call TRBJ2-1; D might be TRBD1 (5 bases). For the CDR3, the DNA is TGCGCCAGCAGCTTGGTTTGGGGCGCGAATTTCTATGAGCAGTTCTTC. It translates to CASSLVWGANFYEQFF.